These 13 T cell receptor beta chains originate from one sample sequenced in a study of OX40 agonist ivuxolimab in advanced cancers. Some clones are missing from TCRdb's copy, which holds only in-frame ones; the method was immunoSEQ multiplex PCR. The sample shows tens of thousands of clones, 90% to 95% of them seen only once. Sequences were derived from CD4+ or CD8+ T cells sorted from blood, sampled in a trial of the OX40 agonist ivuxolimab. All receptors come from an adult with an advanced solid tumor such as melanoma, head and neck, liver or kidney cancer.

The chain carries TRBV9 and TRBJ2-1; possibly TRBD2 for D (6 bases). This CDR3 region has 16 residues. V was pared by 4 bases and J by 5 bases, with 19 bases between. CDR1 and CDR2 (germline): SGDLS, YYNGEE. The DNA for the CDR3 is TGTGCCAGCAGCATCAGCCGGGACTTACTGAACAATGAGCAGTTCTTC. It yields the protein CASSISRDLLNNEQFF. The full variable domain, completed using reference TRBV9 and TRBJ2-1, is DSGVTQTPKHLITATGQRVTLRCSPRSGDLSVYWYQQSLDQGLQFLIQYYNGEERAKGNILERFSAQQFPDLHSELNLSSLELGDSALYFCASSISRDLLNNEQFFGPGTRLTVL.

The sample holds one count of this clone. The J gene is TRBJ1-1, the V gene TRBV4-1, with D uncertain. The germline V gene encodes CDR1 MGHRA and CDR2 YSYEKL. The ends were cut back, 1 base at V and 0 bases at J, with 9 bases in the middle. This CDR3 region has 15 residues. The CDR3 loop reads CASSQGRVMNTEAFF. CDR3 coding DNA: TGCGCCAGCAGCCAAGGTAGGGTAATGAACACTGAAGCTTTCTTT.

J is TRBJ2-7 and V is TRBV15; TRBD2 agrees at 8 bases. Germline CDR1 LNHNV, CDR2 YYDKDF (reference sequence). V trimming: 4 bases; J trimming: 0 bases; junction bases outside the gene matches: 8. The CDR3 has 16 residues. The DNA of the CDR3 is TGTGCCACCAGCACCGGGGAGCGGGAGTACTCCTACGAGCAGTACTTC. This sequence encodes CATSTGEREYSYEQYF.

The gene calls are TRBV28 and TRBJ1-4; D is possibly TRBD1 (5 bases). Trimming shortened V by 5 bases and J by 4 bases, and 14 bases separated the two germline ends. This CDR3 has 15 amino acids. The V gene's germline CDR1 is MDHEN and CDR2 SYDVKM. This CDR3 is CASSPGPAGNEKLFF. The CDR3 DNA follows: TGTGCCAGCAGTCCGGGACCGGCGGGTAATGAAAAACTGTTTTTT.

The chain links TRBV25-1 to TRBJ1-1, with TRBD1 matching 7 bases. V was pared by 5 bases and J by 8 bases, with 2 bases of the junction left unmatched. CDR3 length: 11 residues. Germline CDR1 reads MGHDK; CDR2 reads SYGVNS. CDR3: CASSQGGEAFF. Here the CDR3 DNA reads TGTGCCAGCAGTCAGGGGGGAGAAGCTTTCTTT.

The chain has TRBV28 and TRBJ2-3; D is possibly TRBD1 (5 bases). The germline V and J ends were trimmed by 0 bases and 1 base, with 14 bases remaining between them. Germline CDR1 and CDR2: MDHEN and SYDVKM. The CDR3 contains 17 residues. This chain's CDR3 is CASSLWIAGMGTDTQYF. Here the CDR3 DNA reads TGTGCCAGCAGTTTATGGATTGCAGGGATGGGCACAGATACGCAGTATTTT.

This rearrangement joins TRBV7-2 to TRBJ2-7; the match to TRBD2 covers 8 bases. J gave up 5 bases and V 5 bases, and 11 bases lay outside the gene matches. Germline-derived CDR1 and CDR2 are SGHTA and FQGNSA. The CDR3 loop spans 15 amino acids. CDR3 nucleotides: TGTGCCAGCAGCCCTCCCGGGACTAGGGTTCACGAGCAGTACTTC. Translated: CASSPPGTRVHEQYF.

To note about this clone: Other nucleotide sequences from this sample produce the same CDR3. The rearrangement uses TRBV11-2 and TRBJ2-7; D unclear. The CDR3 has 13 residues. V lost 1 base, J lost 4 bases, and 8 bases lay in between. Per germline, CDR1 SGHAT and CDR2 FQNNGV. CDR3 region: CASSLGPGYEQYF. The CDR3 nucleotides are TGTGCCAGCAGCTTAGGTCCGGGTTACGAGCAGTACTTC.

The CDR3 is CASVATWDLAVETQYF. The CDR3 nucleotides are TGTGCTAGTGTGGCAACCTGGGATTTAGCGGTAGAGACCCAGTACTTC. The rearrangement joins TRBV12-5 to TRBJ2-5, with D possibly TRBD2 on 6 matching bases. V lost 7 bases to trimming and J lost 4 bases, with 22 bases between them. In germline, CDR1 is LGHNT, CDR2 FRNRAP. The CDR3 runs 16 residues.

J is TRBJ1-1 and V is TRBV7-8; D gene ambiguous. The germline V gene has CDR1 SGHVS and CDR2 FQNEAQ. The CDR3 contains 15 residues. Trimming took off 1 base at V and 2 bases at J, with 11 bases between the two ends. CDR3 protein: CASSLGPGSNTEAFF. CDR3 in DNA: TGTGCCAGCAGCTTAGGCCCCGGCTCCAACACTGAAGCTTTCTTT.

V and J are TRBV5-1 and TRBJ1-4, with 11 bases matching TRBD1. Per germline, CDR1 SGHRS and CDR2 YFSETQ. CDR3 length equals 14 residues. The junction had 4 bases not matched to a gene; V was cut back by 4 bases and J by 8 bases. CDR3 loop: CASSQGTGGEKLFF. The DNA of the CDR3 is TGCGCCAGCAGCCAAGGGACAGGGGGAGAAAAACTGTTTTTT.

J is TRBJ1-4 and V is TRBV5-4, with unresolved D. The germline gives CDR1 SGHNT, CDR2 YYREEE (reference sequence). The length of the CDR3 is 14 residues. Trimming left V 0 bases short and J 6 bases short, with 9 bases between. CDR3 sequence reads: CASSLVGNHEKLFF. For the CDR3, the DNA is TGTGCCAGCAGCTTGGTGGGAAACCATGAAAAACTGTTTTTT.

The chain employs TRBV4-1 and TRBJ2-3, with TRBD1 matching 8 bases. The CDR3 has 14 amino acids. Germline loops: CDR1 MGHRA, CDR2 YSYEKL. With V trimmed by 3 bases and J by 4 bases, 3 bases remained unmatched. The CDR3 region is CASSHRTGSDTQYF. The CDR3 DNA reads as TGCGCCAGCAGCCACCGGACAGGGTCAGATACGCAGTATTTT.